This T cell receptor (beta chain) was found in a study of identical twins. Regarding the study as a whole: Those out-of-frame alpha sequences shared by twins showed an excess of low generation probability. There were fewer insertions in abundant cord blood beta clonotypes, but memory repertoires showed no such pattern.

Trimming took 4 bases from V and 1 from J, leaving 11 bases between them. The CDR3 covers 14 residues. The V gene's germline CDR1 is DFQATT and CDR2 SNEGSKA (reference sequence). Many counts were recorded for this clonotype. Its specificity is not known. Unique molecular identifiers were present on the cDNA, and a universal primer site came from template switching. TCRdb called the 5' RACE reads again in MiXCR, with one record for every CDR3 protein. The top ten hold around 8.1% of the sample, which has 150,000 or so distinct CDR3 sequences, around 3.6% seen once. This chain joins TRBV20-1 and TRBJ2-4; no definite D call. Sequencing used memory T cells sorted from blood. This clonotype was sampled from a man aged 18-30 years in good health. The DNA for the CDR3 is TGCAGTGCTAACGAGCCCGGGGCCAAAAACATTCAGTACTTC. Translation: CSANEPGAKNIQYF.